This is a list of T cell receptor beta chains from one sample in a study of blood T cell repertoires in COVID-19. TCRdb's copy holds only in-frame clones and misses some; the assay was immunoSEQ multiplex PCR. The sample carries 300,000 to 400,000 clones, 85% to 90% recorded once. What was sequenced was PBMCs or T cells enriched from blood (not recorded which). The origin of the receptors is a man between 18 and 29 years old who had recovered from COVID-19. Both conserved end residues are part of each CDR3. The D gene is left open where the match is weak. Clone sizes are given selectively: once, few, many, or a class where the clone is expanded.

clone size,D gene,V gene,J gene,CDR3 length,CDR3 protein,CDR3 DNA
.,.,TRBV24-1,TRBJ2-5,12,CATRDSQETQYF,TGTGCCACCAGAGACTCTCAAGAGACCCAGTACTTC
.,TRBD2,TRBV9,TRBJ2-5,14,CASSVTGGGKTQYF,TGTGCCAGCAGCGTTACGGGAGGGGGAAAGACCCAGTACTTC
.,TRBD1,TRBV12-3/TRBV12-4,TRBJ1-1,12,CASSLETGSAFF,TGTGCCAGCAGTCTAGAGACAGGGTCGGCTTTCTTT
.,TRBD1,TRBV4-1,TRBJ1-1,16,CASSQEHTGGNTEAFF,TGCGCCAGCAGCCAGGAACATACAGGGGGAAACACTGAAGCTTTCTTT
.,.,TRBV12-3/TRBV12-4,TRBJ2-7,13,CASSLPSRPEQYF,TGTGCCAGCAGTTTACCCAGCAGGCCCGAGCAGTACTTC
few,.,TRBV28,TRBJ1-2,18,CASSRQKGVRGGDYGYTF,TGTGCCAGCAGTCGCCAAAAGGGAGTCAGGGGTGGTGACTATGGCTACACCTTC
.,TRBD2,TRBV7-8,TRBJ2-1,16,CASSLKGLAGYNEQFF,TGTGCCAGCAGCTTAAAAGGACTAGCGGGTTACAATGAGCAGTTCTTC
.,TRBD1,TRBV14,TRBJ2-1,15,CASSRAGTGLNEQFF,TGTGCCAGCAGCCGAGCCGGGACAGGGCTGAATGAGCAGTTCTTC
.,.,TRBV24-1,TRBJ2-2,12,CATSEEYGELFF,TGTGCCACCAGTGAAGAGTACGGGGAGCTGTTTTTT
.,.,TRBV19,TRBJ1-4,15,CASSVRPLGNEKLFF,TGTGCCAGTAGTGTCAGGCCTCTTGGAAATGAAAAACTGTTTTTT
.,TRBD1,TRBV5-1,TRBJ1-4,14,CASATAGGYEKLFF,TGCGCCAGCGCTACGGCAGGGGGCTATGAAAAACTGTTTTTT
.,TRBD1,TRBV5-8,TRBJ2-7,14,CASSRGQGLYEQYF,TGTGCCAGCAGCCGGGGACAGGGATTATACGAGCAGTACTTC
.,.,TRBV5-6,TRBJ2-3,14,CASSLKGRADTQYF,TGTGCCAGCAGCTTAAAGGGCAGGGCAGATACGCAGTATTTT
.,.,TRBV11-2,TRBJ1-6,17,CASSPSRTESYNSPLHF,TGTGCCAGCAGCCCTAGTAGGACAGAGAGCTATAATTCACCCCTCCACTTT
.,TRBD1,TRBV18,TRBJ2-5,17,CASSPRSPGQGVETQYF,TGTGCCAGCTCACCACGTTCCCCTGGACAGGGTGTAGAGACCCAGTACTTC
.,.,TRBV4-1,TRBJ2-1,15,CASSLREPSYNEQFF,TGCGCCAGCAGCTTACGGGAGCCCTCCTACAATGAGCAGTTCTTC
once,TRBD1,TRBV4-1,TRBJ2-7,16,CASSHAYRDRNYEQYF,TGCGCCAGCAGCCACGCCTACCGGGACAGAAACTACGAGCAGTACTTC
.,.,TRBV28,TRBJ1-4,19,CASRHVGVWRGPANEKLFF,TGTGCCAGCAGACACGTCGGAGTATGGCGGGGGCCCGCTAATGAAAAACTGTTTTTT
.,.,TRBV2,TRBJ2-7,13,CASIGRVEDEQYF,TGTGCCAGCATCGGCAGGGTCGAAGACGAGCAGTACTTC
.,TRBD1,TRBV5-4,TRBJ1-1,14,CASSKTGGDTEAFF,TGTGCCAGCAGCAAAACAGGGGGCGACACTGAAGCTTTCTTT
once,TRBD1,TRBV29-1,TRBJ1-6,15,CSVRTGANYNSPLHF,TGCAGCGTCCGGACAGGGGCTAACTATAATTCACCCCTCCACTTT
.,.,TRBV23-1,TRBJ1-4,17,CASSQAATWGANEKLFF,TGCGCCAGCAGTCAAGCGGCCACGTGGGGAGCTAATGAAAAACTGTTTTTT
.,.,TRBV25-1,TRBJ2-7,13,CASGQLSSYEQYF,TGTGCCAGCGGACAGTTAAGCTCCTACGAGCAGTACTTC
.,.,TRBV15,TRBJ1-3,16,CATGTGFSLSGNTIYF,TGTGCCACCGGCACAGGTTTTTCCCTCTCTGGAAACACCATATATTTT
few,.,TRBV11-2,TRBJ2-7,14,CASSRSGSRYEQYF,TGTGCCAGCAGTAGATCCGGGAGCCGCTACGAGCAGTACTTC
.,.,TRBV18,TRBJ1-5,16,CASSPGGRNSNQPQHF,TGTGCCAGCTCACCCGGGGGACGCAATAGCAATCAGCCCCAGCATTTT
.,.,TRBV15,TRBJ1-5,13,CATRGPGRQPQHF,TGTGCCACCAGGGGTCCAGGGCGCCAGCCCCAGCATTTT
.,TRBD2,TRBV3-1/TRBV3-2,TRBJ2-1,14,CASSLLAGNNEQFF,TGTGCCAGCAGCCTGCTAGCGGGGAACAATGAGCAGTTCTTC
.,.,TRBV3-1/TRBV3-2,TRBJ2-3,15,CASSPETYSLDTQYF,TGTGCCAGCAGCCCAGAAACCTACTCCCTGGATACGCAGTATTTT
.,TRBD1,TRBV11-2,TRBJ2-5,16,CASSSGTGRPQETQYF,TGTGCCAGCAGCTCCGGGACAGGGCGCCCCCAAGAGACCCAGTACTTC
.,TRBD1,TRBV29-1,TRBJ1-1,13,CSGDREPNTEAFF,TGCAGCGGGGACAGGGAACCGAACACTGAAGCTTTCTTT
.,.,TRBV6-5,TRBJ1-5,12,CASSSGLEPQHF,TGTGCCAGCTCCTCTGGCTTGGAGCCCCAGCATTTT
.,TRBD1,TRBV10-2,TRBJ1-2,13,CASSGGTVYGYTF,TGCGCCAGCAGTGGGGGGACAGTCTATGGCTACACCTTC
few,.,TRBV11-2,TRBJ2-3,15,CASSLGSIGLDTQYF,TGTGCCAGCAGCTTAGGTAGTATCGGGTTAGATACGCAGTATTTT
.,.,TRBV4-3,TRBJ1-4,18,CASSENRRGILTNEKLFF,TGCGCCAGCAGCGAAAACAGAAGGGGGATATTAACTAATGAAAAACTGTTTTTT
.,TRBD2,TRBV7-8,TRBJ2-1,19,CASSLARPWSGGLLKVQFF,TGTGCCAGCAGCTTAGCTCGCCCTTGGAGCGGGGGTCTCTTAAAAGTGCAGTTCTTC
.,.,TRBV18,TRBJ2-5,16,CASSPSRTTPQETQYF,TGTGCCAGCTCACCGAGTCGGACAACTCCCCAAGAGACCCAGTACTTC
.,.,TRBV7-2,TRBJ1-6,12,CASSLDTSPLHF,TGTGCCAGCAGCTTGGACACTTCACCCCTCCACTTT
.,TRBD1,TRBV7-9,TRBJ1-1,14,CASRLAGGHTEAFF,TGTGCCAGCCGTCTGGCAGGGGGCCACACTGAAGCTTTCTTT
.,.,TRBV5-1,TRBJ2-5,16,CASSLDAIRLRSTQYF,TGCGCCAGCAGCTTGGATGCCATCCGCCTGAGGTCGACCCAGTACTTC
.,.,TRBV6-5,TRBJ2-2,14,CASSTLGLNGELFF,TGTGCCAGCAGCACCTTGGGACTTAACGGGGAGCTGTTTTTT
.,.,TRBV28,TRBJ1-5,13,CASSSPSDQPQHF,TGTGCCAGCAGTTCCCCCAGTGATCAGCCCCAGCATTTT